Described below is a single T cell receptor beta chain sequence and its context. Per the original methods: Researchers report that nucleated cell counts were estimated from reference gene primer amplification. Some clones are missing from TCRdb's copy, which holds only in-frame ones; the method was immunoSEQ multiplex PCR. V, J and clone size reflect that table, while D and trimming were determined from the DNA. The table records some 65,000 clones, about 86% of them present only once. The sample originates from a study of blood T cell repertoires in COVID-19. Study background: Acute-phase and convalescent COVID-19 samples originated in the United States, Italy and Spain. The analysed material was cDNA or gDNA that came from T cells, B-cell-depleted T cells, or PBMCs.

This CDR3 has 14 residues. With V trimmed by 4 bases and J by 5 bases, 7 bases remained unmatched. From germline, CDR1 is SGHNT and CDR2 YYREEE (reference sequence). The receptor was derived from an elderly woman with active COVID-19. V usage is TRBV5-4 and J usage is TRBJ1-2; 8 bases line up with TRBD1. Sequenced: peripheral blood. CDR3 sequence (DNA): TGTGCCAGCAGCCAGAGGACAGGGCAGTATGGCTACACCTTC. It encodes CASSQRTGQYGYTF.